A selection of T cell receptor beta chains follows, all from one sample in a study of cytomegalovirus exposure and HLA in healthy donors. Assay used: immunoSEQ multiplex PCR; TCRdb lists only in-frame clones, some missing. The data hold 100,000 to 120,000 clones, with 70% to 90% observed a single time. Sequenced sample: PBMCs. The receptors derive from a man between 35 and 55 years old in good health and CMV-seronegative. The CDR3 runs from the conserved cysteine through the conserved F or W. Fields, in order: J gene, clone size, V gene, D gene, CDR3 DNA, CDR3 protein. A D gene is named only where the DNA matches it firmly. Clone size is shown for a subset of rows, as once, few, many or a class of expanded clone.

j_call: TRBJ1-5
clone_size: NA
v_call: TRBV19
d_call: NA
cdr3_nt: TGTGCCACAAATCAGGGATATAGCAATCAGCCCCAGCATTTT
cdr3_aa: CATNQGYSNQPQHF

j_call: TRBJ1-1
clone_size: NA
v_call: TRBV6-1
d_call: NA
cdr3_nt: TGTGCCAGCAGTGAAGCGCTTCTGGAGATGAACACTGAAGCTTTCTTT
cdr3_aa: CASSEALLEMNTEAFF

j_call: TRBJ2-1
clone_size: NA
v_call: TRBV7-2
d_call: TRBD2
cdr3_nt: TGTGCCAGCAGCCCGGGACTAGCGGTCCTCAATGAGCAGTTCTTC
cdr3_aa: CASSPGLAVLNEQFF

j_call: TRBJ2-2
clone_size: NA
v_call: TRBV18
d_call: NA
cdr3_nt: TGTGCCAGCTCACCCTTGCCACGGGGAGGAACGAACACCGGGGAGCTGTTTTTT
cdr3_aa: CASSPLPRGGTNTGELFF

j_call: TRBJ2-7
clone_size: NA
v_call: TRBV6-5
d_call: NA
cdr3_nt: TGTGCCAGCAGGCAGGAACCCTACGAGCAGTACTTC
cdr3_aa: CASRQEPYEQYF

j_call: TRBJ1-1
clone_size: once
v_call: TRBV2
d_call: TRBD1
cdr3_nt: TGTGCCAGCAGAGGGACAGGGAAGAACTCTGAAGCTTTCTTT
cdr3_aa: CASRGTGKNSEAFF

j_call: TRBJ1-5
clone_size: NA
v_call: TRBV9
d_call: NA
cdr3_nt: TGTGCCAGCAGCGTAGAAGGAAGGGGGAATCAGCCCCAGCATTTT
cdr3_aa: CASSVEGRGNQPQHF

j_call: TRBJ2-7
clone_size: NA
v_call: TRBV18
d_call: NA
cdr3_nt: TGTGCCAGCTCACCACCGGCAGGAACCTACGAGCAGTACTTC
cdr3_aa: CASSPPAGTYEQYF

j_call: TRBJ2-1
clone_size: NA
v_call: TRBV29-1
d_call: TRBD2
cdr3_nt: TGCAGCGCCGGGGGGGGTTACTCCTACAATGAGCAGTTCTTC
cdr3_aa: CSAGGGYSYNEQFF

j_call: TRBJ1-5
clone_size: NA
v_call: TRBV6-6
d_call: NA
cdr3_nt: TGTGCCAGCAGTTACACGGGACAGCCCCAGCATTTT
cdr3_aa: CASSYTGQPQHF

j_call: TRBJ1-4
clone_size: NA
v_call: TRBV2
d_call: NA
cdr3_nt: TGTGCCAGCAGCCCCGGGAGGATGGGAACTAATGAAAAACTGTTTTTT
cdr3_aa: CASSPGRMGTNEKLFF

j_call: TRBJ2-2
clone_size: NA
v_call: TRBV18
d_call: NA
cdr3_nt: TGTGCCAGCTTACAGCTGGAGGGTACCGGGGAGCTGTTTTTT
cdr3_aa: CASLQLEGTGELFF

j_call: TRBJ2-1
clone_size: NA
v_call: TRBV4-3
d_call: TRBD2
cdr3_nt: TGCGCCAGCAGACAAAGCCACGGACTAGCGGAGGCTGAGCAGTTCTTC
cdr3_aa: CASRQSHGLAEAEQFF

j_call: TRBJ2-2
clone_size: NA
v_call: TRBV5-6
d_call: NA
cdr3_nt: TGTGCCAGCAGCTTGCACACCTCAGGGACCGGGGAGCTGTTTTTT
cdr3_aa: CASSLHTSGTGELFF

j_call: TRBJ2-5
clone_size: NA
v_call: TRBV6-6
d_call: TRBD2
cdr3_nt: TGTGCCAGCAGTTACCCAGCGGGGATCCAAGAGACCCAGTACTTC
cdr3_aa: CASSYPAGIQETQYF

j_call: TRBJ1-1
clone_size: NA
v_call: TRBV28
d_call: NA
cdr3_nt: TGTGCCAGCAGTTTACCCCCTGAGGGGGTTCCTCAAGCTTTCTTT
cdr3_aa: CASSLPPEGVPQAFF

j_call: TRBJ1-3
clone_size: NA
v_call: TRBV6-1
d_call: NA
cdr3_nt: TGTGCCAGCCGAATCGGGGGCTCTGGAAACACCATATATTTT
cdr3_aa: CASRIGGSGNTIYF

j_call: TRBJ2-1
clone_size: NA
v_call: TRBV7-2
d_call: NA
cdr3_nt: TGTGCCAGCAGCCAAGAGAGGAATGAGCAGTTCTTC
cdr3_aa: CASSQERNEQFF

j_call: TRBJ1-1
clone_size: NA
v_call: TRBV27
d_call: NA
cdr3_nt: TGTGCCAGCAGTTTAGGGGGGGGAAGGGCTGAAGCTTTCTTT
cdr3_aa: CASSLGGGRAEAFF

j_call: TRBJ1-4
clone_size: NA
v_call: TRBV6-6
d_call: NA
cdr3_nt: TGTGCCAGCAGCCGGGGAGGTCAAAACAATGAAAAACTGTTTTTT
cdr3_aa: CASSRGGQNNEKLFF

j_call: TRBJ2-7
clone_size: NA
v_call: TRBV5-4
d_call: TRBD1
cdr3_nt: TGTGCCAGCAGCCACCGGGACAGGCCCTACGAGCAGTACTTC
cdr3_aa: CASSHRDRPYEQYF

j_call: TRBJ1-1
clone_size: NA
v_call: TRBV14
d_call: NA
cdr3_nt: TGTGCCAGCAGCCAAGGGTTGGCCCGAAACACTGAAGCTTTCTTT
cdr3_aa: CASSQGLARNTEAFF

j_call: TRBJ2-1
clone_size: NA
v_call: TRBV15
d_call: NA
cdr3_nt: TGTGCCACCAGCAGGGGAGAGGGCTACAATGAGCAGTTCTTC
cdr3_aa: CATSRGEGYNEQFF

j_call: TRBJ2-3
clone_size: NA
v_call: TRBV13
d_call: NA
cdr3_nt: TGTGCCAGCAGCTTAAGTCCCGGGAGCACAGATACGCAGTATTTT
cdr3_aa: CASSLSPGSTDTQYF

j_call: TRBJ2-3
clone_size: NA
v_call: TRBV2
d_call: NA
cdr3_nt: TGTGCCAGCAGTGAACAGGGCACAGATACGCAGTATTTT
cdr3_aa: CASSEQGTDTQYF

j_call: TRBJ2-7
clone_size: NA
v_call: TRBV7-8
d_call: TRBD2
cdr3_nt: TGTGCCAGCAGCTTACCGGGACTAGGTGGCTACGAGCAGTACTTC
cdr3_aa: CASSLPGLGGYEQYF

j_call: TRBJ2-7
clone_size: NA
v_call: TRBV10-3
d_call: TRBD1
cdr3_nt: TGTGCCATCAGTGCGGGACAGGGGACCCACGAGCAGTACTTC
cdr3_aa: CAISAGQGTHEQYF

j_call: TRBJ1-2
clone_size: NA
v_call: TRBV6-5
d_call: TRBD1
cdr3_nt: TGTGCCAGCAGCCCCCCGGGACAGGGGCCTTACACCTTC
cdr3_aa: CASSPPGQGPYTF

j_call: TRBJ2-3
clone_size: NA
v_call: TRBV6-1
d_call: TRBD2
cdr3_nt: TGTGCCAGCAGTGCGACTAGCGGGGGAAACACAGATACGCAGTATTTT
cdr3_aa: CASSATSGGNTDTQYF

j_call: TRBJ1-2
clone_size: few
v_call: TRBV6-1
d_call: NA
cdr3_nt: TGTGCCAGCAGTGTATCACTACTCGGTGGCTACACCTTC
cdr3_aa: CASSVSLLGGYTF

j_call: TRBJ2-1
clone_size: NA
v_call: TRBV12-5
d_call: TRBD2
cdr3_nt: TGTGCTAGTGGTTCTAGCGGGGGGCGGACCACCTACAATGAGCAGTTCTTC
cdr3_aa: CASGSSGGRTTYNEQFF

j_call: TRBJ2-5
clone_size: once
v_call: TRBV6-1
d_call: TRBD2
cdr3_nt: TGTGCCAGCAGTGAAGCGGGGGGAGGGCAAGAGACCCAGTACTTC
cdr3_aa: CASSEAGGGQETQYF

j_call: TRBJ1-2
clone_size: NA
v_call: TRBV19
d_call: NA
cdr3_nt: TGTGCCAGTAGTATTGTCGGGAGCAGATCTGGCTATGGCTACACCTTC
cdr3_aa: CASSIVGSRSGYGYTF

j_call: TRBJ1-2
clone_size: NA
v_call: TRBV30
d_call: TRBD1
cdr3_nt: TGTGCCTGGAACGACAGGGCTGGGAGTGGTTCCTATGGCTACACCTTC
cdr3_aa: CAWNDRAGSGSYGYTF

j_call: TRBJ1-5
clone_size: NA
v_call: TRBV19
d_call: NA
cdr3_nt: TGTGCCAGTATGATGGCCAGGTTTAGCAATCAGCCCCAGCATTTT
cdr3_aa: CASMMARFSNQPQHF

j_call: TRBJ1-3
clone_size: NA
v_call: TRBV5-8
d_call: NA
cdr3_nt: TGTGCCAGCTTCACCGCAGACAGATACTCTGGAAACACCATATATTTT
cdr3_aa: CASFTADRYSGNTIYF

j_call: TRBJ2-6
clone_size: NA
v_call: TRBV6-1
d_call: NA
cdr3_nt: TGTGCCAGCAACATCCCTGGGGCCAACGTCCTGACTTTC
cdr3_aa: CASNIPGANVLTF

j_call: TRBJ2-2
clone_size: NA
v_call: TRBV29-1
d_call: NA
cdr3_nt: TGCAGCGTTTCGGTGAACACCGGGGAGCTGTTTTTT
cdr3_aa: CSVSVNTGELFF

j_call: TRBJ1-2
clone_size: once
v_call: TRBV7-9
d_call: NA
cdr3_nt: TGTGCCAGCAGCTCGGGGGGTGGGGTCGGCTACACCTTC
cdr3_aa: CASSSGGGVGYTF

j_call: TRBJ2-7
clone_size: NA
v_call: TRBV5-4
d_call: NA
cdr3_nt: TGTGCCAGCAGCTTGACAGGTTACGAGCAGTACTTC
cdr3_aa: CASSLTGYEQYF

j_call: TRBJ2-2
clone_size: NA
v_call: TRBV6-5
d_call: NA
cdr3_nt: TGTGCGACTACCCCCCCCGCGGGCACCGGGGAGCTGTTTTTT
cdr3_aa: CATTPPAGTGELFF

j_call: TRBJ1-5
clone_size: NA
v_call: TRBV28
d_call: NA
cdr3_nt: TGTGCCAGCAGTTTCCGGAAAAGCGGGGTTCAGGGCAATCAGCCCCAGCATTTT
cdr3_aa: CASSFRKSGVQGNQPQHF

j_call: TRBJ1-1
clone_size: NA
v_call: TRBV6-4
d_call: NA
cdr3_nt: TGTGCCAGCAGCCAGGAAAAATTCACTGAAGCTTTCTTT
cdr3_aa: CASSQEKFTEAFF

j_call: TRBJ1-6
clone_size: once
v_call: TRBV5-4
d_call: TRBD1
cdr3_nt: TGTGCCAGCAGCAATCCGGGACAGGGTGTATCACCCCTCCACTTT
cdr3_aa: CASSNPGQGVSPLHF

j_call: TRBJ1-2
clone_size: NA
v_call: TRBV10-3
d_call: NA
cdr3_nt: TGTGCCATCAGACAGGAATACTATGGCTACACCTTC
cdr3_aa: CAIRQEYYGYTF

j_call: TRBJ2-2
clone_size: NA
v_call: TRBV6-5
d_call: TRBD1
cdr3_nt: TGTGCCAGCAGTTCCCAGGGGGTCGGCGGGGAGCTGTTTTTT
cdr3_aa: CASSSQGVGGELFF

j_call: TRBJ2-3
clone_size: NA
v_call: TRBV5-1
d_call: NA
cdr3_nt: TGCGCCAGCAGCTTGGGGACAGCCACAGATACGCAGTATTTT
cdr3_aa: CASSLGTATDTQYF

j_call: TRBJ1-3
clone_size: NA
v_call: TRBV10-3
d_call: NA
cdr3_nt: TGTGCCACCACCTACGATGGAAACACCATATATTTT
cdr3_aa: CATTYDGNTIYF

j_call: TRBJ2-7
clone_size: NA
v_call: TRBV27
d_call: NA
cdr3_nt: TGTGCCAGCAGCCCCCGACAGAAGTCCTACGAGCAGTACTTC
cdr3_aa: CASSPRQKSYEQYF

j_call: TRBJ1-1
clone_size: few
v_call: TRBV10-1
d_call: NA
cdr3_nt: TGCGCCAGCAGACAAGCTACCGAGGGAGCTTTCTTT
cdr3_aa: CASRQATEGAFF

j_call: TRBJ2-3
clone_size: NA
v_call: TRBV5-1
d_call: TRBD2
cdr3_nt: TGCGCCAGCAGCCAAAGCGGGGGTCACACAGATACGCAGTATTTT
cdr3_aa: CASSQSGGHTDTQYF

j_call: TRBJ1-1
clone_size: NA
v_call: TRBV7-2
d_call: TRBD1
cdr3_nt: TGTGCCAGCAGCCTCGGGACAGAGAACACTGAAGCTTTCTTT
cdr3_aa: CASSLGTENTEAFF

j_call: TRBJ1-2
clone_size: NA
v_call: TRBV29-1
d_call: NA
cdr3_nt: TGCAGCGTTGACTCCTATGGCTACACCTTC
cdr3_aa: CSVDSYGYTF